A single sample is the source of the 8 T cell receptor beta chains below, sequenced in a study of T cells in Graves' hyperthyroidism and ophthalmopathy. RNA transcripts served as the template for amplifying TCR beta CDR3 regions. A set of HTBI primers served as the primers for a first-round RT-PCR of the TCR CDR3. One entry per CDR3 protein, called by TCRdb with MiXCR from the multiplex PCR reads. Counted here are 500,000 or so distinct CDR3 sequences, roughly 15% occurring once; the ten biggest clones make up around 17%. The sequenced sample was blood. Receptors originate from a woman aged 18-35 years with Graves' ophthalmopathy.

This clonotype came up many times. J is TRBJ1-1 and V is TRBV4-3; D might be TRBD1 (5 bases). Trimming removed 4 bases from V and 0 bases from J, with 12 bases in between. Germline V gene lookup returns CDR1 LGHNA and CDR2 YSLEER. CDR3 length equals 15 residues. As DNA, the CDR3 is TGCGCCAGCAGCCCGGCGGCCAGGGTGAACACTGAAGCTTTCTTT. Translation: CASSPAARVNTEAFF.

The genes are TRBV7-3 and TRBJ2-1, with 10 bases that match TRBD2. V lost 5 bases to trimming and J lost 7 bases; unmatched junction nucleotides: 5. The CDR3 spans 14 residues. The V gene's germline CDR1 is SGHTA and CDR2 FQGTGA. The CDR3: CASSLASGRNEQFF. CDR3 nucleotide sequence: TGTGCCAGCAGCCTAGCTAGCGGGAGAAATGAGCAGTTCTTC.

In its sample, this clonotype was seen a few times. The chain couples TRBV19 to TRBJ1-1; D may be TRBD1 (6 bases). V lost 5 bases and J 4 bases, leaving 14 bases between the germline ends. CDR1 LNHDA and CDR2 SQIVND come from the germline V gene (reference sequence). This CDR3 has 14 amino acids. This chain's CDR3 is CASSVQGGSTEAFF. In DNA, the CDR3 is TGTGCCAGTAGTGTACAGGGCGGTAGCACTGAAGCTTTCTTT.

This clonotype was observed at least ten times. The rearrangement joins TRBV3-1 to TRBJ2-1, with D possibly TRBD2 on 6 matching bases. V lost 4 bases and J lost 7, with 17 bases in between. Germline V gene sequence: CDR1 LGHDT, CDR2 YNNKEL (reference sequence). This CDR3 spans 15 amino acids. The CDR3 is CASSLWGDGWNEQFF. The CDR3 DNA reads TGTGCCAGCAGCCTTTGGGGGGACGGGTGGAATGAGCAGTTCTTC.

Points on this clonotype: A much larger clonotype is one base distant, so this may be a read error. The J gene is TRBJ1-6, the V gene TRBV30, with D possibly TRBD1 on 6 matching bases. The length of the CDR3 is 16 residues. V gave up 5 bases and J gave up 2 bases, with 16 bases separating them. Germline loops: CDR1 GTSNPN, CDR2 SVGIG (reference sequence). CDR3 amino acids: CAWGLAGVTYNSPLHF. DNA for the CDR3: TGTGCCTGGGGTCTGGCAGGGGTGACCTATAATTCACCCCTCCACTTT. Based on the CDR3 plus reference TRBV30 and TRBJ1-6, the full variable domain is SQTIHQWPATLVQPVGSPLSLECTVEGTSNPNLYWYRQAAGRGLQLLFYSVGIGQISSEVPQNLSASRPQDRQFILSSKKLLLSDSGFYLCAWGLAGVTYNSPLHFGNGTRLTVT.

The sample holds a few counts of this clonotype. The chain has TRBV18 and TRBJ2-5; 7 bases agree with TRBD1. The germline gives CDR1 KGHSH, CDR2 LQKENI. The CDR3 sequence is 15 residues long. V shed 2 bases, J shed 5 bases, and the junction held 8 bases outside the gene matches. Here the CDR3 reads CASSPETGKRETQYF. The CDR3 DNA is TGTGCCAGCTCACCAGAGACAGGGAAGAGGGAGACCCAGTACTTC.

This chain uses TRBV27 with TRBJ2-2; tentative D call: TRBD2 (7 bases). V lost 2 bases and J lost 6, with 16 bases in between. The CDR3 contains 16 residues. Germline V lookup: CDR1 MNHEY, CDR2 SMNVEV (reference sequence). CDR3 DNA: TGTGCCAGCAGTTTAGTCGGGGGGCGAATCGCCGGGGAGCTGTTTTTT. This gives the protein CASSLVGGRIAGELFF.

This sequence joins TRBV27 and TRBJ2-7; possible D gene TRBD1, 5 bases. CDR1 and CDR2 from the germline V gene are MNHEY and SMNVEV (reference sequence). This CDR3 has 13 amino acids. V was shortened by 5 bases and J by 6 bases, with 14 bases between the two germline ends. The CDR3 loop is CASSPPTVGEQYF. DNA for the CDR3: TGTGCCAGCAGTCCCCCGACAGTGGGCGAGCAGTACTTC.